This T cell receptor beta chain is from a study of radiation and T cells in renal cell carcinoma. Time point described: baseline pretreatment blood. Treatment defined: 15 Gy SBRT to primary tumor, nephrectomy 4 weeks later. Serial blood draws occurred at baseline and 2 and 4 weeks post-SBRT. The patient's renal cell carcinoma had clear cell pathology. Regarding the study as a whole: Pretreatment tumor biopsies were lacking, so baseline clonotypes are unknown.

TCRdb's copy holds only in-frame clones and misses some; the assay was immunoSEQ multiplex PCR. The table lists about 21,000 clones, 80% of them singletons, with about 40% in the top ten. From germline, CDR1 is KGHSH and CDR2 LQKENI. With 3 bases clipped from V and 8 bases from J, the junction kept 3 bases outside the gene matches. This CDR3 is 15 amino acids long. For this clone: Its antigen remains unidentified.

The chain has TRBV18 and TRBJ2-1, with 14 positions matching TRBD2. The sample consisted of blood, taken from a patient whose treatment included radiotherapy and nephrectomy. This sequence was found in a man in his sixties with renal cell carcinoma. CDR3 in DNA: TGTGCCAGCTCACCGGGACTAGCGGGAGTTTATGAGCAGTTCTTC. It codes for CASSPGLAGVYEQFF.